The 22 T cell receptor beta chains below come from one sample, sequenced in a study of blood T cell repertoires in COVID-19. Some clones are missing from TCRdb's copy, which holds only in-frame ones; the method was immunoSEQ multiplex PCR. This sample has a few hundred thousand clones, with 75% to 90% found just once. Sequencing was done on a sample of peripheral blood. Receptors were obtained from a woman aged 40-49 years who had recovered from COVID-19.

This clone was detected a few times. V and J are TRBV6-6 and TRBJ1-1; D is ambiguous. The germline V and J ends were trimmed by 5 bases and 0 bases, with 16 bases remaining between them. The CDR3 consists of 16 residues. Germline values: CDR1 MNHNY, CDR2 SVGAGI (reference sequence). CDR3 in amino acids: CASSRRTGRMNTEAFF. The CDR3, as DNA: TGTGCCAGCAGTCGACGGACGGGAAGGATGAACACTGAAGCTTTCTTT.

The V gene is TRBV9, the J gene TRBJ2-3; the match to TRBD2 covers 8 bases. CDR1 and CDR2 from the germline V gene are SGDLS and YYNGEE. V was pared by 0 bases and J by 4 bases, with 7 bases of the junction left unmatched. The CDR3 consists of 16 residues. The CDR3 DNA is TGTGCCAGCAGCGTAGATCTTAGCGGGAAGGCAGATACGCAGTATTTT. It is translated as CASSVDLSGKADTQYF.

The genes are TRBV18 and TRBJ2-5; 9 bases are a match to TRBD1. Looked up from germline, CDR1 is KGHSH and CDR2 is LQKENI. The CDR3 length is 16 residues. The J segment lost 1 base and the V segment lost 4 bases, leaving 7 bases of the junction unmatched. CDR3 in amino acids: CASSQLTGGSQETQYF. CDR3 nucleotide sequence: TGTGCCAGCTCACAACTGACAGGGGGAAGCCAAGAGACCCAGTACTTC.

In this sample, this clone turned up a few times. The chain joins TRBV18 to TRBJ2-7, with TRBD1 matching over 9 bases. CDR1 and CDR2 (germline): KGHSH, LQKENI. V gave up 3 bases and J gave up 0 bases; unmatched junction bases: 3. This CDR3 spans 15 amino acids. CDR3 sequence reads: CASSPGTGLSYEQYF. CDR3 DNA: TGTGCCAGCTCACCCGGGACAGGGCTCTCCTACGAGCAGTACTTC. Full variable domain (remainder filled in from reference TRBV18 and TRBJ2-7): NAGVMQNPRHLVRRRGQEARLRCSPMKGHSHVYWYRQLPEEGLKFMVYLQKENIIDESGMPKERFSAEFPKEGPSILRIQQVVRGDSAAYFCASSPGTGLSYEQYFGPGTRLTVT.

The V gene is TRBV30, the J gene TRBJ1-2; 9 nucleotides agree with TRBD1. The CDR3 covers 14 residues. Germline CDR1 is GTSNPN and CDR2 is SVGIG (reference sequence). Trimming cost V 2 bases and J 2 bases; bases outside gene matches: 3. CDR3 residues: CAWSLGQGNYGYTF. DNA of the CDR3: TGTGCCTGGAGTTTGGGACAGGGAAACTATGGCTACACCTTC. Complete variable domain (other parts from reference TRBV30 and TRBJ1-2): SQTIHQWPATLVQPVGSPLSLECTVEGTSNPNLYWYRQAAGRGLQLLFYSVGIGQISSEVPQNLSASRPQDRQFILSSKKLLLSDSGFYLCAWSLGQGNYGYTFGSGTRLTVV.

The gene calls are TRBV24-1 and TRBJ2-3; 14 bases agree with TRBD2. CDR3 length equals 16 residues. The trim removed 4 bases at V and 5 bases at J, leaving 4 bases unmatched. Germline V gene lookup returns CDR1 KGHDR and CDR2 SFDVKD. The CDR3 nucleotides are TGTGCCACCAGTGACCCGACTAGCGGGAGGGGAGATACGCAGTATTTT. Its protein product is CATSDPTSGRGDTQYF.

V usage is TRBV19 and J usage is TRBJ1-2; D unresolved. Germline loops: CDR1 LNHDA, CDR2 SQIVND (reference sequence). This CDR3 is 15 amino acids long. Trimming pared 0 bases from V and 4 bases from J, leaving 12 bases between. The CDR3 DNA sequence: TGTGCCAGTAGTATAGATCGGGTTTCGGCCTATGGCTACACCTTC. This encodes CASSIDRVSAYGYTF.

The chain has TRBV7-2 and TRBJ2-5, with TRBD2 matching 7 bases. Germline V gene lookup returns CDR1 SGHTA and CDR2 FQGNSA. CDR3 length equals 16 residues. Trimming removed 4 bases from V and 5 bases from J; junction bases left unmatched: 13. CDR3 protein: CASSSSGAGAWETQYF. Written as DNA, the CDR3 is TGTGCCAGCAGCTCAAGCGGGGCGGGAGCATGGGAGACCCAGTACTTC.

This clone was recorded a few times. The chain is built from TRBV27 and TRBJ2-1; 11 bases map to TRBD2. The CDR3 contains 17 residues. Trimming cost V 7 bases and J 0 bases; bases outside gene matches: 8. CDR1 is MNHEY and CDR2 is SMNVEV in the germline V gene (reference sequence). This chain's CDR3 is CASTHRLAGTSYNEQFF. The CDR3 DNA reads TGTGCCAGCACCCACCGACTAGCGGGGACCTCCTACAATGAGCAGTTCTTC.

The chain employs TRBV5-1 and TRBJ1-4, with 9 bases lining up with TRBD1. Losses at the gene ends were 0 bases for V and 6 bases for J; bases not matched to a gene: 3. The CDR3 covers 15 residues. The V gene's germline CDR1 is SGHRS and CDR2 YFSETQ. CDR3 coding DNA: TGCGCCAGCAGCTTGGCCGGGACAGGGCATGAAAAACTGTTTTTT. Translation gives CASSLAGTGHEKLFF.

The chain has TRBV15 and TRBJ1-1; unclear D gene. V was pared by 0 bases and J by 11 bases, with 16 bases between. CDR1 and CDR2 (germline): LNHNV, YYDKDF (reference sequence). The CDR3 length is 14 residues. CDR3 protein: CATSRDLRAFRAFF. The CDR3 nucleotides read TGTGCCACCAGCAGAGATCTGAGGGCCTTCAGGGCTTTCTTT. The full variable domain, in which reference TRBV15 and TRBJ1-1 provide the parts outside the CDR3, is DAMVIQNPRYQVTQFGKPVTLSCSQTLNHNVMYWYQQKSSQAPKLLFHYYDKDFNNEADTPDNFQSRRPNTSFCFLDIRSPGLGDTAMYLCATSRDLRAFRAFFGQGTRLTVV.

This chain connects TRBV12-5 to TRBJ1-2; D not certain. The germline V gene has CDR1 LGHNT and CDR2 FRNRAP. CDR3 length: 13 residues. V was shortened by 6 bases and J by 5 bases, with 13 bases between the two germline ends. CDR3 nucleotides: TGTGCTAGTGGGATATCAGGACTTTATGGCTACACCTTC. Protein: CASGISGLYGYTF. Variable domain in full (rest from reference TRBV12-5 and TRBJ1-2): DARVTQTPRHKVTEMGQEVTMRCQPILGHNTVFWYRQTMMQGLELLAYFRNRAPLDDSGMPKDRFSAEMPDATLATLKIQPSEPRDSAVYFCASGISGLYGYTFGSGTRLTVV.

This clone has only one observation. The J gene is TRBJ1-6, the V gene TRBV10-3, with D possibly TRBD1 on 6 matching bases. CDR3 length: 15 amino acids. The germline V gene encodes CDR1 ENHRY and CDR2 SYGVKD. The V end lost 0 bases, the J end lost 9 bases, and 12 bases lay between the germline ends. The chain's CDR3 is CAISESSGDGSPLHF. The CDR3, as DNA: TGTGCCATCAGTGAGTCGTCAGGGGATGGTTCACCCCTCCACTTT.

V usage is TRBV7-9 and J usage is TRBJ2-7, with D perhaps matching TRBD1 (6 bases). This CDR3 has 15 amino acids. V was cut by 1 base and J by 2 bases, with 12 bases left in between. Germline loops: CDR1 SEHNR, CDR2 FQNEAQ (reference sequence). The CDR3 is CASSLVPTGTYEQYF. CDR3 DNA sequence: TGTGCCAGCAGCTTAGTACCCACAGGGACCTACGAGCAGTACTTC.

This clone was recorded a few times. The CDR3 spells CASSFQFTDTQYF. The CDR3 nucleotides read TGTGCCAGCAGCTTCCAGTTCACAGATACGCAGTATTTT. The chain links TRBV7-3 to TRBJ2-3, with D unresolved. V was pared by 3 bases and J by 2 bases, with 6 bases between. CDR1 is SGHTA, CDR2 FQGTGA, per germline. The CDR3 contains 13 residues.

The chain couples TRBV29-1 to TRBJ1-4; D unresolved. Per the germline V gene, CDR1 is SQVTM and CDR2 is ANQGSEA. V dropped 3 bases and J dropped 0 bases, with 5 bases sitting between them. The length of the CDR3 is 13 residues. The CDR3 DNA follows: TGCAGCGTTGACCTTGCAACTAATGAAAAACTGTTTTTT. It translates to CSVDLATNEKLFF.

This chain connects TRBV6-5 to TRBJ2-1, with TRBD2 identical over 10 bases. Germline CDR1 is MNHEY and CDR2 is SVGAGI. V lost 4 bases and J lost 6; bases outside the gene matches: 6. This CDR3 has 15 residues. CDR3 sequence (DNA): TGTGCCAGCAGTTCCCCCATAGCGGGGGGCAATGAGCAGTTCTTC. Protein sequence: CASSSPIAGGNEQFF.

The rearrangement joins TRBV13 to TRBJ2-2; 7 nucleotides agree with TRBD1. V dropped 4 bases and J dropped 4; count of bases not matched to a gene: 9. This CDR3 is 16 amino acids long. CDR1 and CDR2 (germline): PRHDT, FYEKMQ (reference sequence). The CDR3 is CASSSPFRTGTGELFF. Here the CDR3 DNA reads TGTGCCAGCAGCTCCCCCTTCAGGACAGGCACCGGGGAGCTGTTTTTT.

CDR3 sequence (DNA): TGTGCCAGCAGCCCCCAAGTCGGTGTTGTTGAGCAGTTCTTC. This encodes CASSPQVGVVEQFF. This chain links TRBV3-1 (or the pseudogene TRBV3-2) with TRBJ2-1; no clear D gene. The germline CDR1 and CDR2 sequences are LGHDT and YNNKEL (reference sequence). V was shortened by 4 bases and J by 9 bases, with 16 bases between the two germline ends. The CDR3 loop spans 14 amino acids.

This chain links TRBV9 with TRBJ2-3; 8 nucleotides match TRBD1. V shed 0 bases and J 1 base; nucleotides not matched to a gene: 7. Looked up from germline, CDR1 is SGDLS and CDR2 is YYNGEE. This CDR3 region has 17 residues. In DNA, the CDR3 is TGTGCCAGCAGCGTAGGGCCCGGGACAGGAGGCACAGATACGCAGTATTTT. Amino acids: CASSVGPGTGGTDTQYF. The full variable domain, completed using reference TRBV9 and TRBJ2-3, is DSGVTQTPKHLITATGQRVTLRCSPRSGDLSVYWYQQSLDQGLQFLIQYYNGEERAKGNILERFSAQQFPDLHSELNLSSLELGDSALYFCASSVGPGTGGTDTQYFGPGTRLTVL.

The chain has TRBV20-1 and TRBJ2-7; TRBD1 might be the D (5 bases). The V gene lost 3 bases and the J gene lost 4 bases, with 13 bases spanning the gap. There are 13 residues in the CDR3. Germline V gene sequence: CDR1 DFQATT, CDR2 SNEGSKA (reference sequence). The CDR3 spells CSASRQGTYEQYF. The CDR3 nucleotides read TGCAGTGCTAGTCGGCAGGGTACATACGAGCAGTACTTC.

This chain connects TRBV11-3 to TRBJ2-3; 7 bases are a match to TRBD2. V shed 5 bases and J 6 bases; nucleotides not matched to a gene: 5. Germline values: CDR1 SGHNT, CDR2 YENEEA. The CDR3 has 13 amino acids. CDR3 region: CASSPRAGDTQYF. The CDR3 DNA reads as TGTGCCAGCAGCCCCCGAGCGGGGGATACGCAGTATTTT.